The TCR beta chain described here comes from a study of CD8 T cells in ankylosing spondylitis. Study results and limitations: Reactive arthritis synovial fluid and blood previously showed some of these motif variants. Characteristic of ankylosing spondylitis blood, it appeared, was a TCR beta motif comprising roughly 8 highly homologous variants. Disease-associated clones were CD8+ and fairly uncommon in peripheral blood.

On this clonotype: What it binds is unknown.

One entry per CDR3 protein, called by TCRdb with MiXCR from the 5' RACE reads. The sample includes a few hundred thousand distinct CDR3 sequences, less than 9.5% of them seen just once. The sequence was obtained from a male donor with ankylosing spondylitis. The source material was blood, either unsorted or a sorted T cell fraction (not recorded which).

CDR3 residues: CASSYGPAGGKDIGELFF. DNA for the CDR3: TGTGCCAGCAGTTACGGTCCGGCGGGGGGGAAGGACATCGGGGAGCTGTTTTTT. The chain links TRBV6-5 to TRBJ2-2; TRBD2 aligns across 9 bases. Germline V lookup: CDR1 MNHEY, CDR2 SVGAGI. Trimming took 2 bases from V and 7 from J; bases not matched to a gene: 14. The CDR3 sequence is 18 residues long.